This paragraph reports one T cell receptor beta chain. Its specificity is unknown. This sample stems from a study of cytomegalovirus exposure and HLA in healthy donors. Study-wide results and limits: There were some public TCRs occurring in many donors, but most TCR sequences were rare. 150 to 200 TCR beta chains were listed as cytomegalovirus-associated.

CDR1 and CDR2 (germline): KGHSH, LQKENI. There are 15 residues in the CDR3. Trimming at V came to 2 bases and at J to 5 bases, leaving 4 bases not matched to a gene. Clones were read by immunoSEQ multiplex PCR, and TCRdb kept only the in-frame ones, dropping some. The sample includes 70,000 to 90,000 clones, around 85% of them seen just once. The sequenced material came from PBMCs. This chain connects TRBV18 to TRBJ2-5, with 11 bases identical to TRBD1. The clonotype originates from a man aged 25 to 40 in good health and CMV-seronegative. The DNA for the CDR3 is TGTGCCAGCTCACCAGGACAGGGGGCCTGGGAGACCCAGTACTTC. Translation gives CASSPGQGAWETQYF.